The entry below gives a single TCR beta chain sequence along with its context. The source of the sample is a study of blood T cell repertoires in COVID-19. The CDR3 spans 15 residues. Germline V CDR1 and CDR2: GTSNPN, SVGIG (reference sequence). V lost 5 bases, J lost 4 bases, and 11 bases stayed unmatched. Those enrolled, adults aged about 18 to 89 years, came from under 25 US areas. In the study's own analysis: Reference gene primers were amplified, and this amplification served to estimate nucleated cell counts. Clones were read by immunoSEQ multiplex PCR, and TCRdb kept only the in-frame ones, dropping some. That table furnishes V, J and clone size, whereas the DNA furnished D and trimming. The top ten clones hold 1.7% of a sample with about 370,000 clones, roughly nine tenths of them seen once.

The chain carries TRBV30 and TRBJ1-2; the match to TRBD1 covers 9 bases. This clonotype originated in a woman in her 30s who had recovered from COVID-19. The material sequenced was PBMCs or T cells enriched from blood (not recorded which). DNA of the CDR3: TGTGCCTGGGGGGTGACAGGGGGATACAGCTATGGCTACACCTTC. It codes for CAWGVTGGYSYGYTF.